The T cell receptor beta chain under discussion was sequenced for a study of cytomegalovirus exposure and HLA in healthy donors. Across the study: Earlier findings included more than 95 million unique TCR beta sequences obtained from around 180 million T cells. HLA-typed donors contributed some 83 million unique TCRs, which were held in an early data release.

The study's findings and limits: Earlier results showed most TCR beta V segments being productive about 87% or about 30% of the time. Researchers catalogued approximately 170 TCR beta chains as cytomegalovirus-associated.

This CDR3 spans 15 amino acids. CDR1 and CDR2 from the germline V gene are LNHNV and YYDKDF (reference sequence). V dropped 2 bases and J dropped 7; count of bases not matched to a gene: 8. It was with 60 Vbeta and 13 Jbeta primers that the PCR ran. Data came from immunoSEQ multiplex PCR; TCRdb stores just in-frame clones and leaves some out. The repertoire has roughly 52,000 clones, 45% to 70% of them found once; the top ten carry 10% to 15%. This clone was picked up one time. Its target is not known. This receptor was obtained from a human donor in good health. Sequenced sample: PBMCs. The chain is built from TRBV15 and TRBJ1-5, with 7 bases that match TRBD1. CDR3 loop: CATSRRTQGWQPQHF. Here the CDR3 DNA reads TGTGCCACCAGCAGACGGACACAGGGGTGGCAGCCCCAGCATTTT. Complete variable domain (other parts from reference TRBV15 and TRBJ1-5): DAMVIQNPRYQVTQFGKPVTLSCSQTLNHNVMYWYQQKSSQAPKLLFHYYDKDFNNEADTPDNFQSRRPNTSFCFLDIRSPGLGDTAMYLCATSRRTQGWQPQHFGDGTRLSIL.